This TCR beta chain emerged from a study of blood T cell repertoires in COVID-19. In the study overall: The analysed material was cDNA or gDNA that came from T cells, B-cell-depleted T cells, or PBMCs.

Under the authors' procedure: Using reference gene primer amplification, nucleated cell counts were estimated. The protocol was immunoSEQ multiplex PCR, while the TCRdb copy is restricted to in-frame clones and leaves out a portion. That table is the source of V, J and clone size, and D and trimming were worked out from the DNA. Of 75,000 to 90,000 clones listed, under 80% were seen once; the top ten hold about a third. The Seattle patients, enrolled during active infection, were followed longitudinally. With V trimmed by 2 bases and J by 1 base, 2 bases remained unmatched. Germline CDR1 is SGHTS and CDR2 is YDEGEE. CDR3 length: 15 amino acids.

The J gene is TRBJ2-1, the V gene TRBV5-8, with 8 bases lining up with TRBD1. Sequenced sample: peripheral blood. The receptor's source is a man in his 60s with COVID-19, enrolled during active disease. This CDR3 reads CASSFRQGSYNEQFF. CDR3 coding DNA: TGTGCCAGCAGCTTCCGACAGGGGTCCTACAATGAGCAGTTCTTC.